This T cell receptor beta chain was sequenced for a study of blood T cell repertoires in COVID-19. Enrolment of Seattle patients took place during active infection, and they were followed longitudinally. Authors' data handling: Counts of nucleated cells, estimated from reference gene primer amplification, were obtained. TCRdb's copy holds only in-frame clones and misses some; the assay was immunoSEQ multiplex PCR. That table furnishes V, J and clone size, whereas the DNA furnished D and trimming. The table records some 46,000 clones, around 85% of them present only once. V dropped 6 bases and J dropped 2; count of bases not matched to a gene: 5. Germline values: CDR1 SGHRS, CDR2 YFSETQ. This CDR3 has 14 residues.

The chain uses TRBV5-1 and TRBJ2-1; 7 nucleotides match TRBD2. This receptor was identified in an elderly woman with COVID-19, enrolled during active disease. The sequencing sample was made of peripheral blood. CDR3 DNA: TGCGCCAGCACCCCGGGACTACCCTACAATGAGCAGTTCTTC. As protein: CASTPGLPYNEQFF.